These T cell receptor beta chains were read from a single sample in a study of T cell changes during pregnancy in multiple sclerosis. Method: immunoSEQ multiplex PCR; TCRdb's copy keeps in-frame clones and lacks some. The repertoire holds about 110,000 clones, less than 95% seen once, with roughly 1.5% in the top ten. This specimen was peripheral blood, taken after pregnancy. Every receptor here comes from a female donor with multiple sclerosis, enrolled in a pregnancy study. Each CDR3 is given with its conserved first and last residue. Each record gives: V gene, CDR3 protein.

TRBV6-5 CASSYGRGPPYEQYF
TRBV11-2 CASSWSGYEQYF
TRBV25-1 CASSDPGDYNEQFF
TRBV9 CASSSLPGASGGNEQFF
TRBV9 CASSSGGIYEQYF
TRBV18 CASSAGGNTEAFF
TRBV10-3 CAISDLPPGQAYEQYF
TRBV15 CATSSVYRSRYGYTF
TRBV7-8 CASSFSDRGVRQPQHF
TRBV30 CAWNNPSTGENSPLHF
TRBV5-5 CASKFTGTGGIGQYF
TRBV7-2 CASSPWTGRDQPQHF
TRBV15 CATSTGFPGSGTEAFF
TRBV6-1 CASRTGTDYTEAFF
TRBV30 CAWSRAGGSEQYF